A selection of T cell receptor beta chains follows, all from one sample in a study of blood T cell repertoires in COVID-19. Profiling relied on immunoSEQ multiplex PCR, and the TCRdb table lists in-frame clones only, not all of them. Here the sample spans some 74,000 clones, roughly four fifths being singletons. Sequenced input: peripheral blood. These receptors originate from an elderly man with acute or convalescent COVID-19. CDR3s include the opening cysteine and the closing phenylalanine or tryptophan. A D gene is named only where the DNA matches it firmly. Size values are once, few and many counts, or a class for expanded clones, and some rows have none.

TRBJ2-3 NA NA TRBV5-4 TGTGCCAGCAGCTCCCCAACCGGGAGTAGCGCAGATACGCAGTATTTT CASSSPTGSSADTQYF
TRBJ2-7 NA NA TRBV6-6 TGTGCCAGCAGTTACTCGCGAGAGCAGTACTTC CASSYSREQYF
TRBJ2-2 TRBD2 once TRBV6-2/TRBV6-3 TGTGCCAGCAGTGAGGAGAGCGGGGGACCTCACACCGGGGAGCTGTTTTTT CASSEESGGPHTGELFF
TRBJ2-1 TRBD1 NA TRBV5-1 TGCGCCAGCAGCTTGGGGGGACAGGGTTCCTACAATGAGCAGTTCTTC CASSLGGQGSYNEQFF
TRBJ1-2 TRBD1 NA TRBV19 TGTGCCAGTAGTGAGGGACAGCTCTATGGCTACACCTTC CASSEGQLYGYTF
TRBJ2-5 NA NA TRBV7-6 TGTGCCAGCAGCTCCGGGGAAGAGACCCAGTACTTC CASSSGEETQYF
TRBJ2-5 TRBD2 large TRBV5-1 TGCGCCAGCAGCTACCGGGGGGGACAAGAGACCCAGTACTTC CASSYRGGQETQYF
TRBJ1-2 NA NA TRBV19 TGTGCCAGTAGTACGGACACCGAACCATCTAACTATGGCTACACCTTC CASSTDTEPSNYGYTF
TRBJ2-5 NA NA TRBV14 TGTGCCAGCAGCCAAGTAAGGAGGCCCTCGTACCAAGAGACCCAGTACTTC CASSQVRRPSYQETQYF
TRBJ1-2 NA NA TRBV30 TGTGCCTGGAGCACGGGTCGTAACTATGGCTACACCTTC CAWSTGRNYGYTF
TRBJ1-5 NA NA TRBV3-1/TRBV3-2 TGTGCCAGCAGCCAGGGACGTGGGGGGAATCAGCCCCAGCATTTT CASSQGRGGNQPQHF
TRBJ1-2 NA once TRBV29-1 TGCAGCGTTGAAGAGGGGCAGGGCAGGCTATCTATGGCTGGTGCCTTC CSVEEGQGRLSMAGAF
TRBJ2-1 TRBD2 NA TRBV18 TGTGCCAGCTCACCCGGGACTAGCGGGGGGGCAGGCGATGAGCAGTTCTTC CASSPGTSGGAGDEQFF
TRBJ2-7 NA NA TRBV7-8 TGTGCCAGCAGCCGAGACAAATGGGACTTCTCATCCCACGAGCAGTACTTC CASSRDKWDFSSHEQYF
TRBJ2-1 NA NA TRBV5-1 TGCGCCAGCAGCTTAGGACTGACCTACAATGAGCAGTTCTTC CASSLGLTYNEQFF
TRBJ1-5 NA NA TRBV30 TGTGCCTGGAGTCCAGGGATTCAGCCCCAGCATTTT CAWSPGIQPQHF
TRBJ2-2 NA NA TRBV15 TGTGCCACCAGCCGCGGGGATAACACCGGGGAGCTGTTTTTT CATSRGDNTGELFF
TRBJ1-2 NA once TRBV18 TGTGCCAGCTCACCACGTCCCCAGTACCCCTATGGCTACACCTTC CASSPRPQYPYGYTF
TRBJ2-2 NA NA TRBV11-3 TGTGCCAGCAGCTTACACGGGACACCGAACACCGGGGAGCTGTTTTTT CASSLHGTPNTGELFF
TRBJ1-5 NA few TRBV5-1 TGCGCCAGCAGCTTGGGCGGCGGGAGCAATCAGCCCCAGCATTTT CASSLGGGSNQPQHF
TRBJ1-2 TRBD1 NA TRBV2 TGTGCCAGCAGTGAAGGTAGGTTGAGGACAGGGGGCGAGTATGGCTACACCTTC CASSEGRLRTGGEYGYTF
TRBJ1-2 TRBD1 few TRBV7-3 TGTGCCAGCAGCCAAGGACAGGACCAGGATGGCTACACCTTC CASSQGQDQDGYTF
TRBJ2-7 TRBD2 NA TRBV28 TGTGCCAGCAGCACGGGACTAGCTTACGAGCAGTACTTC CASSTGLAYEQYF
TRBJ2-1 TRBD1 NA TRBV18 TGTGCCAGCTCACCGGACAGGGGGGTTAATGAGCAGTTCTTC CASSPDRGVNEQFF
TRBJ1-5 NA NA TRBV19 TGTGCCAGTAGTATCTCAGGGCCGGATCAGCCCCAGCATTTT CASSISGPDQPQHF
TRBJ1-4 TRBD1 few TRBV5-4 TGTGCCAGCAGCAATACAGGGGGCGGGAATGAAAAACTGTTTTTT CASSNTGGGNEKLFF
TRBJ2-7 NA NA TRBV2 TGTGCCAGCGTCTGGGAGTCAGGCGAGCAGTACTTC CASVWESGEQYF
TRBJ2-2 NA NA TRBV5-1 TGCGCCAGCAGGCTTACCGGGATTAACGGGGAGCTGTTTTTT CASRLTGINGELFF
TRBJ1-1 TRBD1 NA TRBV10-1 TGCGCCAGCAGCTACACAGGGGAAACTTTGAACACTGAAGCTTTCTTT CASSYTGETLNTEAFF
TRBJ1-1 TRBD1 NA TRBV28 TGTGCCAGCAGGGCCCAGACAGGGAGGTTGGCTTTCTTT CASRAQTGRLAFF
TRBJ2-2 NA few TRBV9 TGTGCCAGCAGCCCCCTGGTCTATGGCACCGGGGAGCTGTTTTTT CASSPLVYGTGELFF
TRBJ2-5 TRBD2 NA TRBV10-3 TGTGCCATCAGTGATCTGAGCGGGGCCCAAGAGACCCAGTACTTC CAISDLSGAQETQYF
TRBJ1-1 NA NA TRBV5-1 TGCGCCAGCAGCTTGGCAACGGGAATCTCGGCTGAAGCTTTCTTT CASSLATGISAEAFF
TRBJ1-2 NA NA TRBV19 TGTGCCAGTAGCCAGACAGGTGTGAATATGGGCTACACCTTC CASSQTGVNMGYTF
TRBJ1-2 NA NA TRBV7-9 TGTGCCAGCAGCTTGGGAGGGAATCGCCTCAGTGGCTACACCTTC CASSLGGNRLSGYTF
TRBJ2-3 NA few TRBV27 TGTGCCAGCAGTTTGGGGGGCAGGGGGGATAGGACAGATACGCAGTATTTT CASSLGGRGDRTDTQYF
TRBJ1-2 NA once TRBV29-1 TGCAGCGTTGACAGGGGCTCCTATGGCTACACCTTC CSVDRGSYGYTF
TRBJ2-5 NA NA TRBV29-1 TGCAGCGTTGAAGACAGGGAGACCCAGTACTTC CSVEDRETQYF
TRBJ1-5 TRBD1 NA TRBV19 TGTGCCAGTAGTTCTTGGACAGGGGTAAATCAGCCCCAGCATTTT CASSSWTGVNQPQHF
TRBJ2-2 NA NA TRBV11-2 TGTGCCAGCAGCTCCGCTCGTAGTGTCGGCGGGGAGCTGTTTTTT CASSSARSVGGELFF
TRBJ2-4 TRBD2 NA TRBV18 TGTGCCAGCTCACCAGGGAGGGGCCCGATAGCCAAAAACATTCAGTACTTC CASSPGRGPIAKNIQYF
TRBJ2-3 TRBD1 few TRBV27 TGTGCCAGCAGTTTCCTCGGACAGGGGACAGATACGCAGTATTTT CASSFLGQGTDTQYF
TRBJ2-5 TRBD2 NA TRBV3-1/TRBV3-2 TGTGCCAGCAGCCAAGATCTAGCGGGGGGGCAAGAGACCCAGTACTTC CASSQDLAGGQETQYF
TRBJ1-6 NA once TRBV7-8 TGTGCCAGCAGCTTAAAGAGTGCGGGATATAGCAATTCACCCCTCCACTTT CASSLKSAGYSNSPLHF
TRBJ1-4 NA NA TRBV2 TGTGCCAGCAGCACGCTGGCAACCTCAAATGAAAAACTGTTTTTT CASSTLATSNEKLFF
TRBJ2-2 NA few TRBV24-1 TGTGCCACCAGTGATGGGGGGAGTTACACCGGGGAGCTGTTTTTT CATSDGGSYTGELFF
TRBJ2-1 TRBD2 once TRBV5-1 TGCGCCAGCAGCCTGGGACTAGCGGGGGAGGTGTACAATGAGCAGTTCTTC CASSLGLAGEVYNEQFF
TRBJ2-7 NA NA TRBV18 TGTGCCAGCTCACCAGGGACACAGAACGAGCAGTACTTC CASSPGTQNEQYF